What follows is one T cell receptor (beta chain) and its context. The antigen is unknown. The primer mix had 60 Vbeta and 13 Jbeta primers. Clones were read by immunoSEQ multiplex PCR, and TCRdb kept only the in-frame ones, dropping some. Of about 180,000 clones in the sample, about three quarters were seen once. Donors consisted of healthy bone marrow donors. This entry comes from a study of cytomegalovirus exposure and HLA in healthy donors. V trimming: 11 bases; J trimming: 8 bases; junction bases outside the gene matches: 11. Germline lookup yields CDR1 MDHEN and CDR2 SYDVKM. The CDR3 extends over 13 amino acids. Overall study results and limits: Most likely, a cluster of highly shared sequence variants arose as a sequencing artifact.

Sample: PBMCs. The V gene is TRBV28, the J gene TRBJ2-1; 8 nucleotides align to TRBD1. This TCR was sampled from a man aged 35 to 55 in good health and CMV-seropositive. The CDR3 region has the DNA TGTGCCTGCCCCCTGCAGGGGGCGGATGAGCAGTTCTTC. It translates to CACPLQGADEQFF.